The 26 T cell receptor beta chains presented below share a single source sample, sequenced in a study of OX40 agonist ivuxolimab in advanced cancers. The library was built by means of the immunoSEQ multiplex PCR assay. In its TCRdb copy, this immuneACCESS table keeps in-frame sequences only and misses some clones. Where compared with another copy, unresolved V genes explain less than half of these, and the others have no known cause. This sample lists 150,000 to 190,000 clones; roughly 92% were detected once. 0.31% of the sample is taken by the ten largest. Sequenced material: CD4+ or CD8+ T cells sorted from blood, taken in a trial of the OX40 agonist ivuxolimab. The receptors originated from an adult with an advanced solid tumor such as melanoma, head and neck, liver or kidney cancer.

The chain couples TRBV4-3 to TRBJ1-6; unclear D gene. The CDR3 consists of 18 residues. V lost 0 bases to trimming and J lost 0 bases, with 12 bases between them. Germline lookup yields CDR1 LGHNA and CDR2 YSLEER. The CDR3 bases are TGCGCCAGCAGCCAAGAGTCCAGCCTAAGCTCCTATAATTCACCCCTCCACTTT. Protein: CASSQESSLSSYNSPLHF.

The chain employs TRBV15 and TRBJ2-2, with D perhaps matching TRBD1 (5 bases). Trimming left V 0 bases short and J 6 bases short, with 11 bases between. CDR1 and CDR2 (germline): LNHNV, YYDKDF (reference sequence). There are 15 residues in the CDR3. The CDR3 bases are TGTGCCACCAGCAGAGAGTGGGGCGCGGCCGGGGAGCTGTTTTTT. Encoded protein: CATSREWGAAGELFF.

The chain is built from TRBV29-1 and TRBJ1-2; D is possibly TRBD1 (6 bases). Germline assignment: CDR1 SQVTM and CDR2 ANQGSEA. The CDR3 runs to 14 residues. V lost 7 bases and J lost 4, with 19 bases in between. CDR3 residues: CSALGGGLGYGYTF. The DNA of the CDR3 is TGCAGCGCCCTTGGGGGGGGCCTCGGCTATGGCTACACCTTC.

The V call is TRBV13, the J call TRBJ1-1, with TRBD1 identical over 8 bases. With 2 bases clipped from V and 5 bases from J, the junction kept 7 bases outside the gene matches. Germline lookup yields CDR1 PRHDT and CDR2 FYEKMQ (reference sequence). This CDR3 region has 15 residues. In DNA form, the CDR3 reads TGTGCCAGCAGCTTACCTCGACAGGGGAGGACTGAAGCTTTCTTT. This encodes CASSLPRQGRTEAFF.

The chain joins TRBV29-1 to TRBJ1-1; D is perhaps TRBD1 (6 bases). V lost 7 bases to trimming and J lost 4 bases, with 10 bases between them. CDR3 length: 11 residues. Germline V lookup: CDR1 SQVTM, CDR2 ANQGSEA. As DNA, the CDR3 is TGCAGCGCTACAGGGTTCACTGAAGCTTTCTTT. As protein: CSATGFTEAFF.

The chain couples TRBV7-9 to TRBJ2-1; D ambiguous. V was shortened by 1 base and J by 7 bases, with 8 bases between the two germline ends. The CDR3 is 13 residues long. Germline V gene sequence: CDR1 SEHNR, CDR2 FQNEAQ (reference sequence). The CDR3 protein is CASSLVLPNEQFF. DNA for the CDR3: TGTGCCAGCAGCTTAGTCCTGCCAAATGAGCAGTTCTTC. Full variable domain (outside the CDR3, taken from reference TRBV7-9 and TRBJ2-1): DTGVSQNPRHKITKRGQNVTFRCDPISEHNRLYWYRQTLGQGPEFLTYFQNEAQLEKSRLLSDRFSAERPKGSFSTLEIQRTEQGDSAMYLCASSLVLPNEQFFGPGTRLTVL.

The chain is built from TRBV28 and TRBJ2-1; TRBD2 agrees at 10 bases. With 6 bases clipped from V and 9 bases from J, the junction kept 8 bases outside the gene matches. Per germline, CDR1 MDHEN and CDR2 SYDVKM. CDR3 length equals 14 residues. The CDR3, as DNA: TGTGCCAGCAGAGCCCAGCGGGAGGGGGGTGAGCAGTTCTTC. Translating gives CASRAQREGGEQFF.

This chain uses TRBV6-6 with TRBJ1-2; no reliable D call. The germline CDR1 and CDR2 sequences are MNHNY and SVGAGI (reference sequence). The V gene lost 8 bases and the J gene lost 8 bases, with 12 bases spanning the gap. The CDR3 is 11 amino acids. Here the CDR3 reads CASGKVDGYTF. The DNA for the CDR3 is TGTGCCAGCGGCAAGGTAGACGGCTACACCTTC.

This clone was detected only once. This chain connects TRBV7-9 to TRBJ1-1; no clear D gene. Trimming left V 7 bases short and J 1 base short, with 10 bases between. The germline V gene has CDR1 SEHNR and CDR2 FQNEAQ (reference sequence). CDR3 size: 13 residues. CDR3 sequence reads: CASTAGGNTEAFF. In DNA, the CDR3 is TGTGCCAGCACCGCGGGAGGGAACACTGAAGCTTTCTTT.

This clone has just one count. The rearrangement links TRBV5-3 to TRBJ1-4; TRBD1 might be the D (5 bases). TRBV5-3 is given ORF status, its function remaining uncertain. The CDR3 has 15 amino acids. Trimming left V 8 bases short and J 6 bases short, with 20 bases between. The CDR3 sequence: CASSPRGRGDEKLFF. The CDR3, as DNA: TGTGCCAGCAGCCCGCGAGGGAGGGGAGATGAAAAACTGTTTTTT.

The chain carries TRBV11-3 and TRBJ2-2, with 10 bases lining up with TRBD2. V lost 5 bases to trimming and J lost 2 bases; unmatched junction nucleotides: 5. The CDR3 extends over 16 amino acids. Looked up from germline, CDR1 is SGHNT and CDR2 is YENEEA. The CDR3 DNA follows: TGTGCCAGCAGCCCCTCTAGCGGGGGTAACACCGGGGAGCTGTTTTTT. Its protein is CASSPSSGGNTGELFF.

The chain is built from TRBV6-6 and TRBJ2-7; 7 nucleotides line up with TRBD1. The length of the CDR3 is 15 residues. Trimming took 6 bases from V and 3 from J; bases not matched to a gene: 11. Germline V gene data show CDR1 as MNHNY and CDR2 as SVGAGI (reference sequence). CDR3: CASRKTGTASYEQYF. For the CDR3, the DNA is TGTGCCAGCAGGAAGACGGGGACAGCCAGCTACGAGCAGTACTTC.

The count of this clone is one. The rearrangement uses TRBV4-1 and TRBJ2-7; D unresolved. The V end lost 1 base, the J end lost 3 bases, and 22 bases lay between the germline ends. Germline loops: CDR1 MGHRA, CDR2 YSYEKL. This CDR3 comprises 18 residues. CDR3 sequence reads: CASSQAISGLPMSYEQYF. DNA for the CDR3: TGCGCCAGCAGCCAAGCCATCTCCGGGCTCCCGATGAGCTACGAGCAGTACTTC.

This clone has only a few counts. J is TRBJ1-2 and V is TRBV5-1; TRBD1 agrees at 8 bases. The CDR3 totals 19 residues. With 0 bases clipped from V and 8 bases from J, the junction kept 21 bases outside the gene matches. In germline, CDR1 is SGHRS, CDR2 YFSETQ. The DNA of the CDR3 is TGCGCCAGCAGCTTGGGATCTAGCCCGGTAGACAGGGGCCAAGGGGGCTACACCTTC. Amino acids: CASSLGSSPVDRGQGGYTF. The full variable domain, its missing parts supplied by reference TRBV5-1 and TRBJ1-2, is KAGVTQTPRYLIKTRGQQVTLSCSPISGHRSVSWYQQTPGQGLQFLFEYFSETQRNKGNFPGRFSGRQFSNSRSEMNVSTLELGDSALYLCASSLGSSPVDRGQGGYTFGSGTRLTVV.

This chain uses TRBV9 with TRBJ2-7; D possibly matches TRBD1 or TRBD2 (5 bases each). V lost 2 bases and J lost 3, with 9 bases in between. The CDR3 is 13 residues long. The V gene's germline CDR1 is SGDLS and CDR2 YYNGEE. The CDR3 DNA reads as TGTGCCAGCAGCGTGGGGACCCACTACGAGCAGTACTTC. This gives the protein CASSVGTHYEQYF.

CDR3 nucleotide sequence: TGTGCCAGCTCACGCGGTTGGGATGAGCAGTTCTTC. Translation: CASSRGWDEQFF. The rearrangement joins TRBV18 to TRBJ2-1; D is uncertain. This CDR3 spans 12 amino acids. V lost 4 bases and J 8 bases, leaving 9 bases between the germline ends. CDR1 and CDR2 from the germline V gene are KGHSH and LQKENI. Based on the CDR3 plus reference TRBV18 and TRBJ2-1, the full variable domain is NAGVMQNPRHLVRRRGQEARLRCSPMKGHSHVYWYRQLPEEGLKFMVYLQKENIIDESGMPKERFSAEFPKEGPSILRIQQVVRGDSAAYFCASSRGWDEQFFGPGTRLTVL.

V usage is TRBV5-1 and J usage is TRBJ2-7, with TRBD1 matching 9 bases. Trimming at V came to 3 bases and at J to 3 bases, leaving 10 bases not matched to a gene. Germline assignment: CDR1 SGHRS and CDR2 YFSETQ. This CDR3 region has 16 residues. The CDR3 DNA sequence: TGCGCCAGCAGCTCAACACCGGGACAGGGCATCTACGAGCAGTACTTC. Translated: CASSSTPGQGIYEQYF.

Only one count was recorded for this clone. This chain connects TRBV5-1 to TRBJ2-3; maybe TRBD2 (6 bases). The CDR3 contains 15 residues. V gave up 4 bases and J gave up 5 bases, with 17 bases separating them. Germline V gene sequence: CDR1 SGHRS, CDR2 YFSETQ. The CDR3 region has the DNA TGCGCCAGCAGCCTAAGCGGGCCCGCCGGAGATACGCAGTATTTT. Protein sequence: CASSLSGPAGDTQYF.

This CDR3 reads CAWSFQETQYF. CDR3 coding DNA: TGTGCCTGGAGCTTCCAAGAGACCCAGTACTTC. The V call is TRBV30, the J call TRBJ2-5; D is unclear. CDR1 GTSNPN and CDR2 SVGIG come from the germline V gene (reference sequence). CDR3 length: 11 residues. Between the trimmed V and J ends, which lost 3 bases and 1 base, there was a span of 3 bases.

This clone was seen once. The chain has TRBV28 and TRBJ2-7, with 9 bases identical to TRBD1. The CDR3 loop spans 16 amino acids. Per the germline V gene, CDR1 is MDHEN and CDR2 is SYDVKM. J was trimmed by 3 bases and V by 5 bases; bases with no gene match: 11. CDR3 sequence: CASSPPWGTGIYEQYF. CDR3 sequence (DNA): TGTGCCAGCAGTCCGCCCTGGGGGACAGGGATCTACGAGCAGTACTTC.

V is TRBV29-1 and J is TRBJ1-1; D is perhaps TRBD1 (6 bases). CDR1 and CDR2 from the germline V gene are SQVTM and ANQGSEA. V lost 1 base and J 0 bases, leaving 12 bases between the germline ends. The CDR3 contains 15 residues. CDR3 coding DNA: TGCAGCGTTGAAGGCCAGGGGACCATGAACACTGAAGCTTTCTTT. Encoded protein: CSVEGQGTMNTEAFF.

The V and J genes are TRBV19 and TRBJ2-1; D not resolved. This CDR3 comprises 15 residues. CDR1 and CDR2 from the germline V gene are LNHDA and SQIVND (reference sequence). Trimming pared 3 bases from V and 5 bases from J, leaving 14 bases between. The CDR3, as DNA: TGTGCCAGTAGTATTGTTGGGATTGGGCACAATGAGCAGTTCTTC. It yields the protein CASSIVGIGHNEQFF.

DNA of the CDR3: TGTGCCAGCAAGGCGGGAAGGGTGGGCACAGATACGCAGTATTTT. It translates to CASKAGRVGTDTQYF. The V gene is TRBV6-5, the J gene TRBJ2-3; D possibly corresponds to TRBD2 (6 bases). V gave up 7 bases and J gave up 1 base, with 15 bases separating them. This CDR3 has 15 residues. The germline CDR1 and CDR2 sequences are MNHEY and SVGAGI.

This rearrangement joins TRBV7-8 to TRBJ2-5, with unresolved D. The CDR3 spans 13 residues. Per germline, CDR1 SGHVS and CDR2 FQNEAQ. V shed 3 bases and J shed 2 bases, with 7 bases lying between them. The CDR3 here is CASSFGLQETQYF. The CDR3 nucleotides are TGTGCCAGCAGCTTTGGCTTACAAGAGACCCAGTACTTC.

The V gene is TRBV28, the J gene TRBJ1-5, with D perhaps TRBD1 (6 bases). Per the germline V gene, CDR1 is MDHEN and CDR2 is SYDVKM. The CDR3 is 14 residues long. Between the trimmed V and J ends, which lost 6 bases and 7 bases, there was a span of 16 bases. In DNA form, the CDR3 reads TGTGCCAGCAGGGATCCAGGGGAAAGGCAGCCCCAGCATTTT. It codes for CASRDPGERQPQHF.

This clone was observed a few times. The chain has TRBV7-9 and TRBJ2-3, with 8 nucleotides matching TRBD1. Trimming at V came to 5 bases and at J to 2 bases, leaving 6 bases not matched to a gene. The CDR3 sequence is 15 residues long. Germline CDR1 and CDR2: SEHNR and FQNEAQ (reference sequence). The CDR3 nucleotides read TGTGCCAGCAGCAGAGGACAGGGAGTCACAGATACGCAGTATTTT. Its translation is CASSRGQGVTDTQYF.